The T cell receptor (beta chain) under discussion was sequenced for a study of beta chain features in type 1 diabetes. Whole-study results and caveats: When VDJ junctions were examined, type 1 diabetes patients showed fewer insertions and more deletions. In these data, an HLA type influence on TCRB rearrangement remained unresolved.

The authors reverse transcribed all of the isolated RNA, so sequencing captured expressed TCRB transcripts. The assay was immunoSEQ multiplex PCR, and TCRdb's table has in-frame clones only and misses some. This table has 850,000 to 900,000 clones, 15% to 20% appearing once. This clone was counted between two and nine times. The antigen is unknown. Additional DNA sequences in this sample encode the identical CDR3. The length of the CDR3 is 13 residues. CDR1 MDHEN and CDR2 SYDVKM come from the germline V gene. V lost 2 bases and J lost 4, with 6 bases in between. Sorting that relied on CD45RO/CCR7/CD25/CD127/CD95/CD27 yielded CD4+ naive, central memory, regulatory and stem cell-like memory cells. Post-sort purity exceeded 95% for all sorted populations.

The sample was naive CD4+ T cells from blood. The chain has TRBV28 and TRBJ2-1; D uncertain. The receptor was isolated from a woman between 18 and 29 years old in good health. The CDR3 protein is CASSLSGYNEQFF. DNA of the CDR3: TGTGCCAGCAGTTTAAGTGGATACAATGAGCAGTTCTTC.